These 22 T cell receptor beta chains were all obtained from the same sample, sequenced in a study of blood T cells in healthy people across ages. A J-beta primer mix and a sample-barcoded 5' primer were used in a second PCR of roughly 7 to 12 cycles. In TCRdb, the 5' RACE reads were re-called with MiXCR into one record per CDR3 protein. Found here are about 1.8 million distinct CDR3 sequences, 40% to 55% of them singletons; the top ten hold over 2%. Sequenced material: blood. The receptors come from a woman between 40 and 55 years old in good health.

This clonotype has only a few counts. The chain is built from TRBV20-1 and TRBJ2-7, with 10 nucleotides matching TRBD1. The junction had 12 bases not matched to a gene; V was cut back by 6 bases and J by 4 bases. Per germline, CDR1 DFQATT and CDR2 SNEGSKA (reference sequence). CDR3 length: 15 amino acids. Here the CDR3 reads CSATDRGLFGYEQYF. CDR3 DNA sequence: TGCAGTGCAACAGACAGGGGGCTCTTCGGGTACGAGCAGTACTTC.

This clonotype has more than one count but fewer than ten. The gene calls are TRBV5-1 and TRBJ2-1, with 11 bases lining up with TRBD2. The germline gives CDR1 SGHRS, CDR2 YFSETQ. The V segment lost 4 bases and the J segment 9 bases; nucleotides outside the gene matches: 12. The CDR3 is made up of 16 amino acids. CDR3 protein: CASSPPPSGGQGEQFF. The CDR3 DNA reads as TGCGCCAGCAGCCCCCCTCCTAGCGGGGGGCAGGGTGAGCAGTTCTTC.

The chain uses TRBV6-6 and TRBJ1-4, with a possible D match to TRBD1 (6 bases). This CDR3 is built from 13 residues. V lost 2 bases, J lost 7 bases, and 8 bases lay in between. Germline CDR1 and CDR2: MNHNY and SVGAGI (reference sequence). CDR3 residues: CASSYIRGEKLFF. DNA for the CDR3: TGTGCCAGCAGTTACATCAGGGGTGAAAAACTGTTTTTT.

To note about this clonotype: A read error may explain this, as a much larger clone is one base away. The chain employs TRBV24-1 and TRBJ2-3; TRBD2 matches 12 bases. CDR3 length: 16 residues. After removal of 6 bases from V and 5 bases from J, the junction contained 8 bases not matched to a gene. CDR1 and CDR2 from the germline V gene are KGHDR and SFDVKD. The CDR3 nucleotides are TGTGCCACCAGTCTCGGGGCTAGCGGGGGGGAAGATACGCAGTATTTT. Amino acids: CATSLGASGGEDTQYF.

In this sample, this clonotype turned up many times. The chain recombines TRBV10-3 with TRBJ2-7, with 8 positions matching TRBD2. The germline V gene encodes CDR1 ENHRY and CDR2 SYGVKD. V shed 9 bases, J shed 2 bases, and the junction held 6 bases outside the gene matches. The CDR3 is made up of 13 amino acids. The CDR3 region is CAINSGTTYEQYF. The CDR3 DNA reads as TGTGCCATAAATAGCGGGACTACCTACGAGCAGTACTTC.

This clonotype was counted only a few times. This rearrangement joins TRBV27 to TRBJ1-6, with 7 bases lining up with TRBD1. Per the germline V gene, CDR1 is MNHEY and CDR2 is SMNVEV (reference sequence). V dropped 4 bases and J dropped 9; count of bases not matched to a gene: 9. This CDR3 region has 15 residues. This CDR3 is CASSSWDSRTSPLHF. The CDR3 DNA reads as TGTGCCAGCAGTTCATGGGACAGCCGGACTTCACCCCTCCACTTT.

V is TRBV18 and J is TRBJ1-2; the D gene is possibly TRBD1 (5 bases). Germline V gene lookup returns CDR1 KGHSH and CDR2 LQKENI. The V end lost 1 base, the J end lost 0 bases, and 9 bases lay between the germline ends. The CDR3 length is 15 residues. The CDR3 DNA is TGTGCCAGCTCACCACTGGGGCCCTCTAACTATGGCTACACCTTC. Amino acids: CASSPLGPSNYGYTF. The full variable domain, with the rest looked up from reference TRBV18 and TRBJ1-2, is NAGVMQNPRHLVRRRGQEARLRCSPMKGHSHVYWYRQLPEEGLKFMVYLQKENIIDESGMPKERFSAEFPKEGPSILRIQQVVRGDSAAYFCASSPLGPSNYGYTFGSGTRLTVV.

At least ten counts were recorded for this clonotype. The rearrangement uses TRBV29-1 and TRBJ2-5; no definite D call. Germline assignment: CDR1 SQVTM and CDR2 ANQGSEA. This CDR3 comprises 12 residues. The ends were cut back, 4 bases at V and 5 bases at J, with 11 bases in the middle. The CDR3 sequence is CSVVGGVETQYF. In DNA form, the CDR3 reads TGCAGCGTTGTTGGCGGCGTGGAGACCCAGTACTTC.

The chain links TRBV20-1 to TRBJ2-3; no clear D. V was clipped by 2 bases and J by 8 bases, with 20 bases between them. CDR1 and CDR2 (germline): DFQATT, SNEGSKA (reference sequence). The CDR3 totals 15 residues. CDR3 coding DNA: TGCAGTGCTAGAATAGGGCCTTCCCCCGGTTCTACGCAGTATTTT. Its translation: CSARIGPSPGSTQYF.

The rearrangement uses TRBV27 and TRBJ2-1; 14 nucleotides line up with TRBD2. The trim removed 6 bases at V and 6 bases at J, leaving 7 bases unmatched. The CDR3 length is 16 residues. Germline CDR1 and CDR2: MNHEY and SMNVEV (reference sequence). CDR3 amino acids: CASSRLTSGGANEQFF. CDR3 in DNA: TGTGCCAGCAGCCGATTGACTAGCGGGGGGGCCAATGAGCAGTTCTTC.

The genes are TRBV3-1 and TRBJ1-6, with a weak D call TRBD1 (6 bases). Germline loops: CDR1 LGHDT, CDR2 YNNKEL (reference sequence). V was pared by 1 base and J by 8 bases, with 18 bases between. This CDR3 comprises 17 residues. CDR3 DNA sequence: TGTGCCAGCAGCCAAGGAGTGGGGGGGCAAAGGGATTCACCCCTCCACTTT. Its translation is CASSQGVGGQRDSPLHF.

The genes are TRBV12-3 or TRBV12-4 and TRBJ1-4, with D possibly matching TRBD1 (5 bases). The CDR3 consists of 14 residues. V was clipped by 7 bases and J by 4 bases, with 13 bases between them. This CDR3 reads CASTRGSDNEKLFF. The CDR3 DNA sequence: TGTGCCAGCACCCGGGGGAGCGATAATGAAAAACTGTTTTTT.

This clonotype was counted between two and nine times. The chain joins TRBV29-1 to TRBJ1-2; tentatively, D is TRBD1 (5 bases). This CDR3 has 13 amino acids. V dropped 5 bases and J dropped 5 bases, with 15 bases sitting between them. CDR1 is SQVTM and CDR2 is ANQGSEA in the germline V gene. The CDR3 DNA reads TGCAGCGTTTCCGGGACGGATATATATGGCTACACCTTC. Translation: CSVSGTDIYGYTF.

A word on this clonotype: A much larger clone differs by one base, so this may be a read error. The V and J genes are TRBV5-1 and TRBJ2-5, with 8 nucleotides matching TRBD1. This CDR3 comprises 14 residues. Per germline, CDR1 SGHRS and CDR2 YFSETQ. CDR3 bases: TGCACCAGCAGCTCGGGACAGGACCAAGAGACCCAGTACTTC. The encoded protein is CTSSSGQDQETQYF.

This chain uses TRBV5-5 with TRBJ1-5, with D possibly matching TRBD1 (6 bases). From germline, CDR1 is SGHKS and CDR2 YYEKEE (reference sequence). This CDR3 spans 16 amino acids. V lost 2 bases and J lost 7, with 19 bases in between. The CDR3 coding sequence is TGTGCCAGCAGCTTCTCGACAGGTACGGGTTACCAGCCCCAGCATTTT. Its translation is CASSFSTGTGYQPQHF.

This clonotype has only a few counts. DNA for the CDR3: TGTGCCAGCAGCAGACTAAGTGGACAGGGTGATACCTACGAGCAGTACTTC. It specifies CASSRLSGQGDTYEQYF. The chain links TRBV7-2 to TRBJ2-7; TRBD1 matches at 8 bases. Germline V CDR1 and CDR2: SGHTA, FQGNSA. With V trimmed by 5 bases and J by 2 bases, 14 bases remained unmatched. The CDR3 extends over 17 amino acids. The whole variable domain, remainder taken from reference TRBV7-2 and TRBJ2-7, is GAGVSQSPSNKVTEKGKDVELRCDPISGHTALYWYRQSLGQGLEFLIYFQGNSAPDKSGLPSDRFSAERTGGSVSTLTIQRTQQEDSAVYLCASSRLSGQGDTYEQYFGPGTRLTVT.

In its sample, this clonotype was seen a few times. The gene calls are TRBV5-5 and TRBJ2-3, with a possible D match to TRBD1 (6 bases). The germline gives CDR1 SGHKS, CDR2 YYEKEE (reference sequence). This CDR3 has 16 amino acids. The V and J ends lost 2 bases and 4 bases respectively, with 17 bases between them. Here the CDR3 reads CASSFPGTAGADTQYF. Here the CDR3 DNA reads TGTGCCAGCAGCTTCCCGGGCACGGCAGGGGCAGATACGCAGTATTTT.

The chain recombines TRBV4-1 with TRBJ1-2; 8 nucleotides agree with TRBD1. Per the germline V gene, CDR1 is MGHRA and CDR2 is YSYEKL. This CDR3 has 16 amino acids. V was pared by 3 bases and J by 4 bases, with 10 bases of the junction left unmatched. As DNA, the CDR3 is TGCGCCAGCAGCCAGGAGACTCAGGGGGCAGGCTATGGCTACACCTTC. It translates to CASSQETQGAGYGYTF.

This chain connects TRBV6-1 to TRBJ2-3, with 7 bases lining up with TRBD1. Germline CDR1 is MNHNS and CDR2 is SASEGT. V was pared by 7 bases and J by 0 bases, with 16 bases of the junction left unmatched. This CDR3 spans 18 amino acids. The DNA of the CDR3 is TGTGCCAGCACCCTAACCATAGGACAGGTCTCTAGCACAGATACGCAGTATTTT. Translation gives CASTLTIGQVSSTDTQYF.

This clonotype has a count of ten or more. Compared with germline, one end of the junction differs, possibly owing to a read error. CDR3 sequence (DNA): TGTGCCAGCAGCCCGGGGGATCAAGAGACCCAGTACTTC. Protein sequence: CASSPGDQETQYF. The chain has TRBV5-1 and TRBJ2-5; D possibly corresponds to TRBD2 (6 bases). Germline V lookup: CDR1 SGHRS, CDR2 YFSETQ. The CDR3 is 13 residues long.

J is TRBJ1-1 and V is TRBV9, with a possible D match to TRBD1 (5 bases). V lost 0 bases and J 4 bases, leaving 7 bases between the germline ends. The CDR3 spans 13 residues. In germline, CDR1 is SGDLS, CDR2 YYNGEE. CDR3 sequence (DNA): TGTGCCAGCAGCGTAGAAAGGGGCACTGAAGCTTTCTTT. Translated: CASSVERGTEAFF.

The gene calls are TRBV25-1 and TRBJ1-2; possibly TRBD1 for D (5 bases). Germline V CDR1 and CDR2: MGHDK, SYGVNS. The CDR3 totals 14 residues. Trimming removed 3 bases at V and 4 bases at J, with 12 bases between. The CDR3 DNA reads TGTGCCAGCAGTGAGGGGCGTAGTTTCTATGGCTACACCTTC. Translation: CASSEGRSFYGYTF.